The 7 T cell receptor beta chains presented below share a single source sample, sequenced in a study of technical replicates of blood from several donors. Clones were sequenced by immunoSEQ multiplex PCR, and TCRdb holds only the in-frame ones, with some missing. Of 98,000 or so clones listed, 95% are singletons. The sample was T cells isolated from PBMCs. Receptor source: a human donor in good health.

This clone was detected only once. The rearrangement uses TRBV5-1 and TRBJ1-4; 9 nucleotides align to TRBD1. The germline gives CDR1 SGHRS, CDR2 YFSETQ. The CDR3 spans 16 residues. V gave up 4 bases and J gave up 5 bases; unmatched junction bases: 9. Here the CDR3 reads CASSPTPGQGNEKLFF. CDR3 DNA sequence: TGCGCCAGCAGCCCGACCCCCGGACAGGGGAATGAAAAACTGTTTTTT.

The rearrangement links TRBV5-8 to TRBJ1-2; a weak D match, TRBD1 (6 bases). Germline CDR1 is SGHTS and CDR2 is YDEGEE. The CDR3 has 14 residues. V lost 2 bases and J 2 bases, leaving 10 bases between the germline ends. This chain's CDR3 is CASSLGQGNYGYTF. Written as DNA, the CDR3 is TGTGCCAGCAGCTTAGGTCAGGGGAACTATGGCTACACCTTC. Full variable domain (remainder filled in from reference TRBV5-8 and TRBJ1-2): EAGVTQSPTHLIKTRGQQATLRCSPISGHTSVYWYQQALGLGLQFLLWYDEGEERNRGNFPPRFSGRQFPNYSSELNVNALELEDSALYLCASSLGQGNYGYTFGSGTRLTVV.

This chain joins TRBV5-1 and TRBJ2-2, with 11 bases that match TRBD2. The CDR3 contains 16 residues. Looked up from germline, CDR1 is SGHRS and CDR2 is YFSETQ. After removal of 4 bases from V and 5 bases from J, the junction contained 7 bases not matched to a gene. The CDR3 DNA reads as TGCGCCAGCAGCGGTCTACTAGCGGGAGAGACCGGGGAGCTGTTTTTT. Translation gives CASSGLLAGETGELFF.

The genes are TRBV2 and TRBJ1-2, with 7 bases identical to TRBD1. The CDR3 spans 15 residues. Germline lookup yields CDR1 SNHLY and CDR2 FYNNEI. V was clipped by 5 bases and J by 5 bases; unmatched bases: 11. The CDR3 loop is CASSPGQAAAYGYTF. CDR3 sequence (DNA): TGTGCCAGCAGTCCTGGACAGGCGGCGGCTTATGGCTACACCTTC.

The chain recombines TRBV15 with TRBJ1-5; 11 bases match TRBD1. J was trimmed by 4 bases and V by 1 base; bases with no gene match: 3. The CDR3 spans 16 residues. Germline CDR1 reads LNHNV; CDR2 reads YYDKDF (reference sequence). CDR3 DNA: TGTGCCACCAGCAGAGCGGGGACAGGGGGAAATCAGCCCCAGCATTTT. This sequence encodes CATSRAGTGGNQPQHF.

In regard to this clone: In the same sample, other DNA sequences code for this CDR3. The J gene is TRBJ1-2, the V gene TRBV27; D not resolved. The CDR3 has 11 residues. Germline V gene data show CDR1 as MNHEY and CDR2 as SMNVEV (reference sequence). Deletions cut 6 bases from V and 8 bases from J, with 10 bases between. Here the CDR3 DNA reads TGTGCCAGCAGCTCCGGGTTCGGCTACACCTTC. Translating it yields CASSSGFGYTF.

The genes are TRBV19 and TRBJ2-7; D perhaps matches TRBD2 (7 bases). Between the trimmed V and J ends, which lost 8 bases and 8 bases, there was a span of 34 bases. This CDR3 is built from 18 residues. Germline CDR1 and CDR2: LNHDA and SQIVND (reference sequence). This CDR3 is CASPPNLGGALDHYKQYF. The CDR3 nucleotides are TGTGCCAGTCCCCCCAACCTGGGGGGGGCGTTGGACCATTACAAGCAGTACTTC.